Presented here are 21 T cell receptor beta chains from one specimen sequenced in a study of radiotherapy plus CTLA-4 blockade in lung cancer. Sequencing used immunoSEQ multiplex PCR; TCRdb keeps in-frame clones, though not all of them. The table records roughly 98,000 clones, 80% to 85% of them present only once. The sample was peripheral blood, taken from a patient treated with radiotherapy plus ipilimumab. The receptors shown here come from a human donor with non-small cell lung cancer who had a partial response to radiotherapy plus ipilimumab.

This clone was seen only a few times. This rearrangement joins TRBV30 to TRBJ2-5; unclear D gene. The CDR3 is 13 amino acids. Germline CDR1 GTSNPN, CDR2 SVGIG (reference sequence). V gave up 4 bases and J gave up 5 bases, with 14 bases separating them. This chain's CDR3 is CAWNAVITETQYF. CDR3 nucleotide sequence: TGTGCCTGGAACGCGGTTATAACGGAGACCCAGTACTTC.

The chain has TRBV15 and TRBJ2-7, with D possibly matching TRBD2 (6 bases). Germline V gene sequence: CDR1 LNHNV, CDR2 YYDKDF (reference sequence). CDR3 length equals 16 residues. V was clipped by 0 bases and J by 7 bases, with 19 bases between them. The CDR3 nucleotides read TGTGCCACCAGCAGAGATGGTGGGGGGACGTGGTCGGAGCAGTACTTC. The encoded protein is CATSRDGGGTWSEQYF.

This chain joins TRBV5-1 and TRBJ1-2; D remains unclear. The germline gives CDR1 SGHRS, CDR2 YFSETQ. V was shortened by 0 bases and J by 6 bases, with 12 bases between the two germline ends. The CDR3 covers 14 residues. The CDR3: CASSLAMFQDGYTF. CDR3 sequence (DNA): TGCGCCAGCAGCTTGGCCATGTTTCAGGATGGCTACACCTTC. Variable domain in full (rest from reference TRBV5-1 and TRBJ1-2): KAGVTQTPRYLIKTRGQQVTLSCSPISGHRSVSWYQQTPGQGLQFLFEYFSETQRNKGNFPGRFSGRQFSNSRSEMNVSTLELGDSALYLCASSLAMFQDGYTFGSGTRLTVV.

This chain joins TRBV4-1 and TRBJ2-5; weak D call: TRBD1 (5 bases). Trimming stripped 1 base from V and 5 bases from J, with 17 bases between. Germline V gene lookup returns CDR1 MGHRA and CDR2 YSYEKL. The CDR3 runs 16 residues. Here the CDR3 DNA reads TGCGCCAGCAGCCAAGGAAGACAGAACCTTCTGGAGACCCAGTACTTC. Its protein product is CASSQGRQNLLETQYF.

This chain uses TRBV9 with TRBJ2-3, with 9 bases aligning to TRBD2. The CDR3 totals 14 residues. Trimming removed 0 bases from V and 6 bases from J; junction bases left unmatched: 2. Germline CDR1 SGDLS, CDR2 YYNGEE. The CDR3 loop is CASSVVSGSDTQYF. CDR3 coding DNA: TGTGCCAGCAGCGTAGTTAGCGGGAGTGATACGCAGTATTTT.

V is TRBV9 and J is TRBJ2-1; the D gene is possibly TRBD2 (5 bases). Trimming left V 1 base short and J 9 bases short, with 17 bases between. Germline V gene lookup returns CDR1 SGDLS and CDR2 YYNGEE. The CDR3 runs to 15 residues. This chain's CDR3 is CASSVTSLAEAEQFF. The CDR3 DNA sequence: TGTGCCAGCAGCGTAACCTCCCTAGCCGAGGCTGAGCAGTTCTTC. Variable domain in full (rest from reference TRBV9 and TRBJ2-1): DSGVTQTPKHLITATGQRVTLRCSPRSGDLSVYWYQQSLDQGLQFLIQYYNGEERAKGNILERFSAQQFPDLHSELNLSSLELGDSALYFCASSVTSLAEAEQFFGPGTRLTVL.

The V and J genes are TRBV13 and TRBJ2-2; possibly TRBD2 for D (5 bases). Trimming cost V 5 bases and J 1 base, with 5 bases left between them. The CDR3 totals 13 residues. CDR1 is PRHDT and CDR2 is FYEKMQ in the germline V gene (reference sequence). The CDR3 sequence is CASSGGNTGELFF. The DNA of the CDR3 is TGTGCCAGCAGCGGAGGGAACACCGGGGAGCTGTTTTTT.

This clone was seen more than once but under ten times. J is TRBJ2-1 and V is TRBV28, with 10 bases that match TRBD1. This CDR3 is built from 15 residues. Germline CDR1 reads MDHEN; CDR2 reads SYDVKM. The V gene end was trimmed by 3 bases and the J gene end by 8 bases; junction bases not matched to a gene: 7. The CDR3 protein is CASSLGQGPAYEQFF. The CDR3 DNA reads TGTGCCAGCAGTTTGGGACAGGGGCCCGCCTATGAGCAGTTCTTC.

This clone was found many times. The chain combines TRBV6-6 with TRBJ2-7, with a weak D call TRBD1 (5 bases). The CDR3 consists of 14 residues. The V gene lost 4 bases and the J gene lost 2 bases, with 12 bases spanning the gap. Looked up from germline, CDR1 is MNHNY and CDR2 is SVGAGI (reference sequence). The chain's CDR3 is CASSSPQGTYEQYF. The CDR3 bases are TGTGCCAGCAGTTCCCCGCAGGGCACCTACGAGCAGTACTTC.

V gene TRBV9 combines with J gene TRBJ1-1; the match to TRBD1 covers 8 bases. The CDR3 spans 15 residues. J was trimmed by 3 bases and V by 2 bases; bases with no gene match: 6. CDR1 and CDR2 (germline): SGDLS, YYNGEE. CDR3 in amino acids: CASSVGTGAHTEAFF. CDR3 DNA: TGTGCCAGCAGCGTTGGGACAGGCGCGCACACTGAAGCTTTCTTT.

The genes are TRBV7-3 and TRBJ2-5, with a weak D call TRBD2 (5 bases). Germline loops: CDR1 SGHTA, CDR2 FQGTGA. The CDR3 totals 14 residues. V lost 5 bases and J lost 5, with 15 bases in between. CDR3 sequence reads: CASSPRPGSETQYF. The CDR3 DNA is TGTGCCAGCAGCCCCCGCCCTGGGAGTGAGACCCAGTACTTC.

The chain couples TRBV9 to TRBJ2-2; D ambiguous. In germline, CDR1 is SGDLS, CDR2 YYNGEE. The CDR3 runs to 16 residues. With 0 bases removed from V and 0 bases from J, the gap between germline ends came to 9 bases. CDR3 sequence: CASSVAAAANTGELFF. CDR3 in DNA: TGTGCCAGCAGCGTAGCCGCCGCAGCGAACACCGGGGAGCTGTTTTTT.

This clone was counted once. The CDR3 DNA follows: TGTGCCAGCAGTCCGTTGACAGGGCAGAGCGAGCAGTACTTC. Protein product: CASSPLTGQSEQYF. The chain carries TRBV27 and TRBJ2-7; 7 bases agree with TRBD1. Germline assignment: CDR1 MNHEY and CDR2 SMNVEV (reference sequence). V shed 5 bases and J 6 bases; nucleotides not matched to a gene: 10. This CDR3 has 14 residues.

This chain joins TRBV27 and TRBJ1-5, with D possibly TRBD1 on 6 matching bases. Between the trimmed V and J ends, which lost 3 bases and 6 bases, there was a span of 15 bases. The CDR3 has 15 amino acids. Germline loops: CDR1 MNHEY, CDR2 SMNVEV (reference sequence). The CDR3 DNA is TGTGCCAGCAGTTTGGTTAGACAGGTCGGTCAGCCCCAGCATTTT. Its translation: CASSLVRQVGQPQHF.

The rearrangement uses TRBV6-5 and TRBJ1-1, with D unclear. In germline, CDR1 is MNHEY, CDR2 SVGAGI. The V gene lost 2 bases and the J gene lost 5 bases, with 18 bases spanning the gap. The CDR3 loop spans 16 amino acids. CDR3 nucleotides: TGTGCCAGCAGTTACGGAGGGCTTTTGAAGAGTACTGAAGCTTTCTTT. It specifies CASSYGGLLKSTEAFF.

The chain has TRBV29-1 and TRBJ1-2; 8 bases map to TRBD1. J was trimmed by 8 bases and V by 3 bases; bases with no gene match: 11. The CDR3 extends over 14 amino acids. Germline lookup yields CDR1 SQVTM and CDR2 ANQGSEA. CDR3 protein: CSVEASRGRRGYTF. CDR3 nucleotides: TGCAGCGTTGAGGCGAGCAGGGGGCGCAGGGGCTACACCTTC.

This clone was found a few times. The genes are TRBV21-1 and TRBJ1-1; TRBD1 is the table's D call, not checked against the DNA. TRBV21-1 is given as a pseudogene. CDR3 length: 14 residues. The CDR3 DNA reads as TGTGCCAGCAGCAAGACAGGGGTCGGCACTGAAGCTTTCTTT. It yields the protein CASSKTGVGTEAFF.

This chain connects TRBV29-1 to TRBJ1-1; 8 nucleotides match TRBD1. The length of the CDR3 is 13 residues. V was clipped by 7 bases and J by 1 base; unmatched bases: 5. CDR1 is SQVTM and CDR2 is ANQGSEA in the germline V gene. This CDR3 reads CSAKGQANTEAFF. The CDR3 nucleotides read TGCAGCGCTAAGGGACAGGCGAACACTGAAGCTTTCTTT.

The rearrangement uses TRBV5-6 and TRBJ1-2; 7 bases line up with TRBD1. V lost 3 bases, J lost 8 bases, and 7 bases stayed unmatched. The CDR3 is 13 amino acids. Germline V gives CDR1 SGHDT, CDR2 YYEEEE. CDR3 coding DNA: TGTGCCAGCAGCTCGACAGGGACGGGAGGCTACACCTTC. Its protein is CASSSTGTGGYTF.

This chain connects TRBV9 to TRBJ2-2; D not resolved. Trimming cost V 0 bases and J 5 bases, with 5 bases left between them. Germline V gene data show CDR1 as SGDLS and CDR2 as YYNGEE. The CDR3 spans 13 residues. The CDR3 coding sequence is TGTGCCAGCAGCGTAGTGAGGACCGGGGAGCTGTTTTTT. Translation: CASSVVRTGELFF. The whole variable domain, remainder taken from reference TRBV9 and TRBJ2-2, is DSGVTQTPKHLITATGQRVTLRCSPRSGDLSVYWYQQSLDQGLQFLIQYYNGEERAKGNILERFSAQQFPDLHSELNLSSLELGDSALYFCASSVVRTGELFFGEGSRLTVL.

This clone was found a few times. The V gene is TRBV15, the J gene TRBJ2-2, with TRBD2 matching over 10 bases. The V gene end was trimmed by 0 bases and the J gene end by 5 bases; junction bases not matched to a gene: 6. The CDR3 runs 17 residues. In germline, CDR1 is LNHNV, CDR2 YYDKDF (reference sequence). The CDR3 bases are TGTGCCACCAGCAGAGATTGGGCTAGCGGGAGTACCGGGGAGCTGTTTTTT. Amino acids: CATSRDWASGSTGELFF.